A selection of T cell receptor beta chains follows, all from one sample in a study of sequential checkpoint blockade in melanoma. TCRdb's table, derived via immunoSEQ multiplex PCR, lists solely in-frame clones and lacks some. Of 20,000 or so clones listed, around 82% are singletons. The material was CD8+ T cells sorted from blood (inferred from file names), obtained from a patient given nivolumab and ipilimumab in sequence. These receptors all stem from a human donor with melanoma. CDR3s include the opening cysteine and the closing phenylalanine or tryptophan. Fields, in order: V gene, clone size, D gene, J gene, CDR3 protein, CDR3 DNA. The D gene is left open where the match is weak. Clone size is not always given. Where it is, it says once, few, many or a class for expanded clones.

>TRBV27|.|TRBD1|TRBJ1-1
CASSWRGRRDTEAFF
TGTGCCAGCAGCTGGAGGGGGCGACGCGACACTGAAGCTTTCTTT
>TRBV6-1|once|TRBD2|TRBJ2-5
CASSGLAGGQETQYF
TGTGCCAGCAGTGGACTAGCGGGGGGGCAAGAGACCCAGTACTTC
>TRBV11-3|.|TRBD2|TRBJ2-7
CASSLGTNYEQYF
TGTGCCAGCAGCCTTGGGACTAACTACGAGCAGTACTTC
>TRBV28|.|.|TRBJ1-4
CASSPGGGSNEKLFF
TGTGCCAGCAGCCCGGGGGGGGGTAGTAATGAAAAACTGTTTTTT
>TRBV6-5|.|TRBD1|TRBJ2-1
CASSYSDRSPYNEQFF
TGTGCCAGCAGTTACTCGGACAGGAGTCCCTACAATGAGCAGTTCTTC
>TRBV5-6|.|.|TRBJ2-7
CASSLPGQHYEQYF
TGTGCCAGCAGCCTTCCGGGACAACACTACGAGCAGTACTTC
>TRBV28|.|TRBD1|TRBJ1-2
CASSLAQGAGGYTF
TGTGCCAGCAGTTTAGCCCAGGGGGCGGGTGGCTACACCTTC
>TRBV19|.|.|TRBJ2-2
CASSMRSSLPVGELFF
TGTGCCAGTAGTATGAGGAGCTCGCTCCCCGTAGGGGAGCTGTTTTTT
>TRBV4-1|once|TRBD1|TRBJ2-7
CASSQDFRRTGAYEQYF
TGCGCCAGCAGCCAAGATTTCCGTAGGACAGGGGCCTACGAGCAGTACTTC
>TRBV19|.|.|TRBJ1-2
CASSIQGFYGYTF
TGTGCCAGTAGTATCCAGGGGTTCTATGGCTACACCTTC
>TRBV29-1|.|TRBD1|TRBJ1-2
CSVEDRTGADYGYTF
TGCAGCGTTGAGGACCGGACAGGGGCGGACTATGGCTACACCTTC
>TRBV7-9|.|.|TRBJ1-2
CASSSAQGMSNYGYTF
TGTGCCAGCAGCTCCGCCCAGGGGATGTCTAACTATGGCTACACCTTC
>TRBV7-9|.|.|TRBJ1-6
CASSLSNSPLHF
TGTGCCAGCAGCTTGTCAAATTCACCCCTCCACTTT
>TRBV18|.|.|TRBJ2-2
CASPMVGGAITGELFF
TGTGCCAGCCCAATGGTCGGGGGTGCCATCACCGGGGAGCTGTTTTTT
>TRBV4-1|.|.|TRBJ2-2
CASSQVTGNPNTGELFF
TGCGCCAGCAGCCAAGTTACAGGAAATCCTAACACCGGGGAGCTGTTTTTT
>TRBV11-3|.|.|TRBJ2-7
CASSPDVTSYEQYF
TGTGCCAGCAGTCCAGATGTGACTTCCTACGAGCAGTACTTC
>TRBV27|.|.|TRBJ2-1
CASSSSGEQFF
TGTGCCAGCAGTTCCTCCGGTGAGCAGTTCTTC
>TRBV23-1|.|.|TRBJ1-2
CASSQLVVSFINYGYTF
TGCGCCAGCAGTCAACTTGTGGTGAGTTTTATTAACTATGGCTACACCTTC
>TRBV13|.|TRBD2|TRBJ2-3
CASSLVASGREYTQYF
TGTGCCAGCAGCCTAGTGGCTAGCGGGAGAGAGTATACGCAGTATTTT
>TRBV28|.|.|TRBJ2-1
CASSLSAKRSNEQFF
TGTGCCAGCAGTTTATCGGCCAAGCGCTCCAATGAGCAGTTCTTC
>TRBV19|.|.|TRBJ2-4
CASSPRGNGDIQYF
TGTGCCAGTAGTCCTCGGGGGAACGGAGACATTCAGTACTTC
>TRBV29-1|.|.|TRBJ1-5
CSVLQGIGNQPQHF
TGCAGCGTTTTACAGGGAATAGGCAATCAGCCCCAGCATTTT
>TRBV28|.|TRBD1|TRBJ2-7
CASTPSDRSYEQYF
TGTGCCAGCACTCCTTCGGACAGGAGCTACGAGCAGTACTTC
>TRBV14|once|.|TRBJ2-7
CASSQGGAYEQYF
TGTGCCAGCAGCCAAGGGGGGGCCTACGAGCAGTACTTC
>TRBV2|.|TRBD1|TRBJ2-2
CASRTRDRGGDPNGGAGELFF
TGTGCCAGCAGAACCAGGGACAGGGGGGGGGACCCTAATGGGGGAGCCGGGGAGCTGTTTTTT
>TRBV7-8|.|.|TRBJ1-1
CASSPTEDNTEAFF
TGTGCCAGCAGCCCAACAGAAGATAACACTGAAGCTTTCTTT
>TRBV10-1|.|.|TRBJ1-1
CASSRQLNTEAFF
TGCGCCAGCAGTAGACAGCTGAACACTGAAGCTTTCTTT
>TRBV28|few|TRBD1|TRBJ1-4
CASSDATGDEKLFF
TGTGCCAGCAGCGACGCCACAGGGGATGAAAAACTGTTTTTT
>TRBV7-2|few|.|TRBJ2-2
CASSAGTGTGELFF
TGTGCCAGCAGCGCGGGGACTGGCACCGGGGAGCTGTTTTTT